The 27 T cell receptor beta chains below were found in one sample sequenced in a study of blood T cells in healthy people across ages. Through a sample-barcoded 5' primer and a J-beta primer mix, a second PCR was run for about 6 to 12 cycles. TCRdb processed the 5' RACE reads anew with MiXCR; each CDR3 protein has one entry. The repertoire includes hundreds of thousands of distinct CDR3 sequences, roughly three fifths of them detected once, and more than 35% sits in the top ten. Sequencing was carried out using blood. The receptors were sampled from a man in his fifties or sixties in good health.

V is TRBV14 and J is TRBJ2-2; a weak D match, TRBD1 (5 bases). CDR3 size: 16 residues. Germline loops: CDR1 SGHDN, CDR2 FVKESK. Trimming stripped 1 base from V and 7 bases from J, with 16 bases between. The CDR3, as DNA: TGTGCCAGCAGCCAAGGATCCAGGGCGTTAATCGGGGAGCTGTTTTTT. This gives the protein CASSQGSRALIGELFF.

This clonotype was observed a handful of times. V usage is TRBV6-1 and J usage is TRBJ2-1; 9 bases map to TRBD2. Germline V lookup: CDR1 MNHNS, CDR2 SASEGT. The V and J ends lost 10 bases and 5 bases, in that order; junction bases with no gene match: 12. The CDR3 covers 15 residues. The CDR3 DNA sequence: TGTGCCACCAAGAAAACCCTAGCGGGAAACAATGAGCAGTTCTTC. This gives the protein CATKKTLAGNNEQFF.

The gene calls are TRBV18 and TRBJ2-1; D is unclear. Trimming removed 3 bases from V and 6 bases from J, with 12 bases in between. Germline CDR1 reads KGHSH; CDR2 reads LQKENI. The length of the CDR3 is 14 residues. In DNA form, the CDR3 reads TGTGCCAGCTCACCCCCAGCCCGCGGCAATGAGCAGTTCTTC. It yields the protein CASSPPARGNEQFF. The full variable domain, its missing parts supplied by reference TRBV18 and TRBJ2-1, is NAGVMQNPRHLVRRRGQEARLRCSPMKGHSHVYWYRQLPEEGLKFMVYLQKENIIDESGMPKERFSAEFPKEGPSILRIQQVVRGDSAAYFCASSPPARGNEQFFGPGTRLTVL.

In its sample, this clonotype was seen a few times. The chain links TRBV29-1 to TRBJ2-5; possible D gene TRBD2, 6 bases. There are 15 residues in the CDR3. V lost 4 bases, J lost 1 base, and 16 bases lay in between. CDR1 and CDR2 from the germline V gene are SQVTM and ANQGSEA. CDR3 loop: CSVVGMRDGQETQYF. CDR3 in DNA: TGCAGCGTTGTGGGGATGCGGGACGGCCAAGAGACCCAGTACTTC.

The sample holds a few counts of this clonotype. This chain links TRBV4-1 with TRBJ2-7, with D possibly being TRBD2 (6 bases). Germline assignment: CDR1 MGHRA and CDR2 YSYEKL. The V and J ends lost 0 bases and 3 bases respectively, with 12 bases between them. The length of the CDR3 is 15 residues. The DNA of the CDR3 is TGCGCCAGCAGCCAAGAGGAGGGCCGTCGCTACGAGCAGTACTTC. It is translated as CASSQEEGRRYEQYF.

The chain employs TRBV28 and TRBJ1-2, with TRBD1 matching over 7 bases. The CDR3 contains 11 residues. Germline CDR1 and CDR2: MDHEN and SYDVKM. Trimming took 8 bases from V and 11 from J; bases not matched to a gene: 8. The CDR3 nucleotides read TGTGCCAGCGGGACAGCTGAGGGGTACACCTTC. It specifies CASGTAEGYTF.

There are a few counts of this clonotype. The CDR3 coding sequence is TGTGCCAGCGGGGGGGCCTACGAGCAGTACTTC. This gives the protein CASGGAYEQYF. V and J are TRBV14 and TRBJ2-7; 7 bases are shared with TRBD2. V shed 8 bases and J 2 bases; nucleotides not matched to a gene: 0. The CDR3 length is 11 residues. Germline CDR1 reads SGHDN; CDR2 reads FVKESK.

This clonotype was detected only once. The chain has TRBV2 and TRBJ1-6; D uncertain. CDR3 length equals 14 residues. CDR1 SNHLY and CDR2 FYNNEI come from the germline V gene. V was cut by 9 bases and J by 0 bases, with 9 bases left in between. CDR3 sequence: CASWMGSYNSPLHF. The CDR3 DNA reads as TGTGCCAGTTGGATGGGCTCCTATAATTCACCCCTCCACTTT.

This clonotype occurred many times. This chain joins TRBV6-5 and TRBJ1-2, with D unresolved. CDR1 and CDR2 from the germline V gene are MNHEY and SVGAGI. The CDR3 runs to 13 residues. Trimming took 5 bases from V and 4 from J, leaving 11 bases between them. The CDR3 coding sequence is TGTGCCAGCAGTAGGCTTGGTAGCTATGGCTACACCTTC. As protein: CASSRLGSYGYTF.

This clonotype was observed many times. The DNA for the CDR3 is TGCGCCAGCAGCCAAGATCGTCGGCAGGGGGCTTTCTTT. The encoded protein is CASSQDRRQGAFF. The J gene is TRBJ1-1, the V gene TRBV4-1; TRBD1 might be the D (6 bases). The germline gives CDR1 MGHRA, CDR2 YSYEKL. This CDR3 is 13 amino acids long. V was shortened by 0 bases and J by 11 bases, with 13 bases between the two germline ends.

The chain employs TRBV28 and TRBJ1-4, with a weak D call TRBD1 (6 bases). Germline V CDR1 and CDR2: MDHEN, SYDVKM. The CDR3 consists of 15 residues. V shed 5 bases and J shed 4 bases, with 14 bases lying between them. The CDR3, as DNA: TGTGCCAGCAGTCCCCTACAGGGCCTTAATGAAAAACTGTTTTTT. Translated, it gives CASSPLQGLNEKLFF. The full variable domain, with the rest looked up from reference TRBV28 and TRBJ1-4, is DVKVTQSSRYLVKRTGEKVFLECVQDMDHENMFWYRQDPGLGLRLIYFSYDVKMKEKGDIPEGYSVSREKKERFSLILESASTNQTSMYLCASSPLQGLNEKLFFGSGTQLSVL.

This clonotype has a single count. The chain links TRBV5-1 to TRBJ2-3; TRBD1 agrees at 8 bases. With 3 bases clipped from V and 0 bases from J, the junction kept 3 bases outside the gene matches. The CDR3 is 15 amino acids. Germline V gene lookup returns CDR1 SGHRS and CDR2 YFSETQ. CDR3 sequence (DNA): TGCGCCAGCAGCTGGGACAGGCCAAGCACAGATACGCAGTATTTT. Residues: CASSWDRPSTDTQYF.

The chain couples TRBV6-5 to TRBJ2-5; TRBD2 agrees at 10 bases. This CDR3 spans 15 amino acids. Unmatched junction bases numbered 12, after V lost 7 bases and J lost 7 bases. Germline CDR1 MNHEY, CDR2 SVGAGI. CDR3 amino acids: CASNFQAGGLGTQYF. DNA of the CDR3: TGTGCCAGCAATTTCCAAGCGGGGGGGCTAGGGACCCAGTACTTC.

This chain joins TRBV5-1 and TRBJ2-1; 8 bases map to TRBD1. CDR3 length: 16 residues. V lost 4 bases and J lost 3; bases outside the gene matches: 9. Looked up from germline, CDR1 is SGHRS and CDR2 is YFSETQ. CDR3 coding DNA: TGCGCCAGCAGCACCACCTTCGGGACAGGCTACAATGAGCAGTTCTTC. It translates to CASSTTFGTGYNEQFF.

The chain has TRBV7-2 and TRBJ2-3; no firm D call. CDR1 is SGHTA and CDR2 is FQGNSA in the germline V gene. The V end was cut by 1 base, the J end by 6 bases, with 11 bases between. This CDR3 has 14 residues. The CDR3 sequence is CASSLGRASDTQYF. The CDR3 region has the DNA TGTGCCAGCAGCTTAGGGCGTGCGAGCGATACGCAGTATTTT.

This clonotype was recorded a few times. The rearrangement links TRBV29-1 to TRBJ2-5; no clear D. The germline V gene has CDR1 SQVTM and CDR2 ANQGSEA. V lost 8 bases to trimming and J lost 7 bases, with 14 bases between them. CDR3 length equals 11 residues. This chain's CDR3 is CSSGGVGTQYF. The CDR3 DNA reads TGCAGCTCCGGTGGAGTCGGGACCCAGTACTTC.

In DNA, the CDR3 is TGTGCCAGCAGCTCATCCGGGACAGGCACAGATACGCAGTATTTT. It yields the protein CASSSSGTGTDTQYF. The V and J genes are TRBV11-1 and TRBJ2-3; 7 positions agree with TRBD1. The V and J ends lost 4 bases and 1 base, in that order; junction bases with no gene match: 5. This CDR3 contains 15 residues. In germline, CDR1 is SGHAT, CDR2 FQDESV (reference sequence).

The chain employs TRBV6-2 or TRBV6-3 and TRBJ2-4, with D perhaps matching TRBD1 (6 bases). Near its end, the DNA agrees better with TRBJ2-7, so the J call may be wrong. There are 14 residues in the CDR3. Germline CDR1 MNHEY, CDR2 SVGEGT. The CDR3 DNA sequence: TGTGCCAGCAGAGAGGACAGCCGCCCCTACGAGCAGTACTTC. Translating it yields CASREDSRPYEQYF.

The chain couples TRBV7-2 to TRBJ2-1, with TRBD1 matching 11 bases. Germline assignment: CDR1 SGHTA and CDR2 FQGNSA. This CDR3 spans 13 amino acids. Trimming took 6 bases from V and 8 from J; bases not matched to a gene: 3. CDR3 DNA: TGTGCCAGCAGTGGACAGGGGGCGGATGAGCAGTTCTTC. Translation gives CASSGQGADEQFF.

The V and J genes are TRBV11-2 and TRBJ2-5; the match to TRBD1 covers 7 bases. Germline V gene lookup returns CDR1 SGHAT and CDR2 FQNNGV. The CDR3 consists of 16 residues. Trimming cost V 1 base and J 4 bases; bases outside gene matches: 9. The CDR3 bases are TGTGCCAGCAGCTTAGTATCAACAGGGGTAGGAGAGACCCAGTACTTC. It yields the protein CASSLVSTGVGETQYF.

The chain uses TRBV11-1 and TRBJ2-1; TRBD1 might be the D (5 bases). In germline, CDR1 is SGHAT, CDR2 FQDESV (reference sequence). This CDR3 has 15 amino acids. Trimming took off 1 base at V and 7 bases at J, with 14 bases between the two ends. CDR3 nucleotides: TGTGCCAGCAGCTTAGTTGGACACAAATTTAATGAGCAGTTCTTC. Translated: CASSLVGHKFNEQFF.

J is TRBJ1-4 and V is TRBV5-1; D uncertain. Germline CDR1 is SGHRS and CDR2 is YFSETQ. Trimming cost V 2 bases and J 3 bases, with 11 bases left between them. The CDR3 length is 15 residues. CDR3: CASSFWGKPNEKLFF. As DNA, the CDR3 is TGCGCCAGCAGCTTTTGGGGAAAACCTAATGAAAAACTGTTTTTT.

The chain has TRBV5-1 and TRBJ2-1; D is tentatively TRBD1 or TRBD2 (5 bases each). From germline, CDR1 is SGHRS and CDR2 YFSETQ. Trimming took 0 bases from V and 12 from J, leaving 19 bases between them. The CDR3 totals 15 residues. The CDR3 DNA follows: TGCGCCAGCAGCTTGGCAGTGGCAGGGAGAGACCCGCAGTTCTTC. Residues: CASSLAVAGRDPQFF.

This sequence joins TRBV20-1 and TRBJ2-1; a possible D gene is TRBD1 (6 bases). Trimming left V 0 bases short and J 7 bases short, with 19 bases between. CDR1 and CDR2 from the germline V gene are DFQATT and SNEGSKA (reference sequence). The CDR3 extends over 16 amino acids. The CDR3 here is CSARDFVRGDENEQFF. CDR3 DNA sequence: TGCAGTGCTAGAGATTTCGTCAGGGGTGATGAAAATGAGCAGTTCTTC.

This clonotype was seen a few times. V is TRBV9 and J is TRBJ2-7, with D maybe TRBD1 (5 bases). The V end lost 2 bases, the J end lost 4 bases, and 16 bases lay between the germline ends. CDR1 SGDLS and CDR2 YYNGEE come from the germline V gene. This CDR3 is 15 amino acids long. CDR3 protein: CASSVGRDTRYEQYF. The CDR3 DNA reads TGTGCCAGCAGCGTGGGCAGGGATACCCGATACGAGCAGTACTTC.

The V gene is TRBV6-2 or TRBV6-3, the J gene TRBJ2-5; TRBD1 agrees at 7 bases. The trim removed 5 bases at V and 0 bases at J, leaving 6 bases unmatched. Germline-derived CDR1 and CDR2 are MNHEY and SVGEGT. CDR3 length: 15 amino acids. The CDR3 loop reads CASSKGQIYQETQYF. The CDR3 bases are TGTGCCAGCAGTAAGGGACAGATCTACCAAGAGACCCAGTACTTC.

This clonotype turned up a few times. This rearrangement joins TRBV10-3 to TRBJ2-5; D call uncertain. The tail of the sequence fits TRBJ2-7 better, so the J call may be wrong. Germline V gives CDR1 ENHRY, CDR2 SYGVKD. This CDR3 contains 11 residues. The CDR3 DNA reads TGTGCCAGCTTGACTGTCTACGAGCAGTACTTC. Translated, it gives CASLTVYEQYF.